The 8 T cell receptor beta chains presented below share a single source sample, sequenced in a study of T cell repertoires in cytomegalovirus infection. Antigens for these TCRs are unknown. MiXCR was run by TCRdb on the reads, yielding one entry per CDR3 protein. The sample has 95,000 to 120,000 distinct CDR3 sequences, about 33% seen once. The sample was CD8+ T cells from cultured PBMCs, taken from culture after CMV antigen stimulation. The receptors stem from a human donor in good health (CMV status not recorded). Some clones in this sample may be carry-over from other donors' samples.

This clonotype was seen only once. The chain has TRBV29-1 and TRBJ2-1, with 10 bases that match TRBD2. Per the germline V gene, CDR1 is SQVTM and CDR2 is ANQGSEA. There are 15 residues in the CDR3. V gave up 6 bases and J gave up 8 bases; unmatched junction bases: 13. The CDR3 nucleotides are TGCAGCGTCTGCACCACTTTAGCGGGGGGCGATGAGCAGTTCTTC. Amino acid sequence: CSVCTTLAGGDEQFF.

The chain uses TRBV12-5 and TRBJ2-1; TRBD1 matches 10 bases. The CDR3 is 15 residues long. CDR1 LGHNT and CDR2 FRNRAP come from the germline V gene. V lost 6 bases, J lost 8 bases, and 10 bases stayed unmatched. CDR3 sequence (DNA): TGTGCTAGTGGCATCCCGGGACAGGGGCTTCATGAGCAGTTCTTC. This sequence encodes CASGIPGQGLHEQFF.

The genes are TRBV19 and TRBJ2-4, with 9 bases lining up with TRBD1. V was clipped by 5 bases and J by 0 bases; unmatched bases: 11. Per the germline V gene, CDR1 is LNHDA and CDR2 is SQIVND (reference sequence). This CDR3 contains 18 residues. The CDR3 spells CASSHRGRTGPAKNIQYF. In nucleotides, the CDR3 is TGTGCCAGTAGTCACAGGGGGCGGACGGGGCCAGCCAAAAACATTCAGTACTTC.

This sequence joins TRBV28 and TRBJ1-2; TRBD1 agrees at 12 bases. Germline V gives CDR1 MDHEN, CDR2 SYDVKM. V lost 5 bases and J lost 5; bases outside the gene matches: 12. The CDR3 spans 17 residues. The CDR3, as DNA: TGTGCCAGCAGTACTGGGACAGGGGGCGTCTTAAAGTATGGCTACACCTTC. Translated, it gives CASSTGTGGVLKYGYTF.

A few counts support this clonotype. V and J are TRBV6-1 and TRBJ2-5; TRBD2 aligns across 11 bases. The CDR3 covers 16 residues. Germline V gene data show CDR1 as MNHNS and CDR2 as SASEGT. Trimming removed 2 bases from V and 5 bases from J; junction bases left unmatched: 7. The CDR3 here is CASSEWASGGLETQYF. In nucleotides, the CDR3 is TGTGCCAGCAGTGAATGGGCTAGCGGGGGGCTGGAGACCCAGTACTTC.

This clonotype was seen once. This chain connects TRBV4-2 to TRBJ1-1; D not certain. Trimming took 1 base from V and 3 from J, leaving 15 bases between them. The CDR3 covers 16 residues. Per the germline V gene, CDR1 is LGHNA and CDR2 is YNFKEQ. This CDR3 reads CASSQVHHDRDTEAFF. The CDR3 coding sequence is TGTGCCAGCAGCCAAGTCCACCACGACCGGGACACTGAAGCTTTCTTT.

The chain has TRBV6-5 and TRBJ2-6; TRBD1 matches 9 bases. Germline CDR1 reads MNHEY; CDR2 reads SVGAGI. Germline trimming cut 6 bases from V and 4 bases from J; bases unmatched to any gene: 13. The CDR3 contains 18 residues. The CDR3 coding sequence is TGTGCCAGCAGGGGGAGTTGGACAGGGGTGGCGGGGGCCAACGTCCTGACTTTC. It encodes CASRGSWTGVAGANVLTF.

This clonotype was observed at least ten times. J is TRBJ1-6 and V is TRBV7-6; D uncertain. Looked up from germline, CDR1 is SGHVS and CDR2 is FNYEAQ. Trimming cost V 1 base and J 7 bases, with 5 bases left between them. CDR3 length: 13 residues. CDR3 sequence (DNA): TGTGCCAGCAGCTTAGTGGGGAATTCACCCCTCCACTTT. This codes for CASSLVGNSPLHF.